This TCR beta chain was observed in a study of beta chain features in type 1 diabetes. Study summary: Examined across all samples were some 99 million sorted cells.

This clone has more than one count but fewer than ten. As yet, its antigen is unknown. Expressed TCRB transcripts got sequenced, as all isolated RNA was reverse transcribed. The assay was immunoSEQ multiplex PCR, and TCRdb's table has in-frame clones only and misses some. Of 500,000 to 850,000 clones listed, around 15% are singletons. Points from the study as a whole: Patients with Type 1 diabetes showed moderately but significantly shorter TCRB CDR3s in all four CD4+ subsets.

The trim removed 5 bases at V and 11 bases at J, leaving 6 bases unmatched. This CDR3 is 12 amino acids long. Looked up from germline, CDR1 is MDHEN and CDR2 is SYDVKM. The origin of this receptor is a man aged 18 to 30 with type 1 diabetes. Sample: naive CD4+ T cells from blood. V and J are TRBV28 and TRBJ1-1; TRBD1 aligns across 9 bases. DNA for the CDR3: TGTGCCAGCAGTCTTGGGACAGGGCATGCTTTCTTT. Translated: CASSLGTGHAFF.